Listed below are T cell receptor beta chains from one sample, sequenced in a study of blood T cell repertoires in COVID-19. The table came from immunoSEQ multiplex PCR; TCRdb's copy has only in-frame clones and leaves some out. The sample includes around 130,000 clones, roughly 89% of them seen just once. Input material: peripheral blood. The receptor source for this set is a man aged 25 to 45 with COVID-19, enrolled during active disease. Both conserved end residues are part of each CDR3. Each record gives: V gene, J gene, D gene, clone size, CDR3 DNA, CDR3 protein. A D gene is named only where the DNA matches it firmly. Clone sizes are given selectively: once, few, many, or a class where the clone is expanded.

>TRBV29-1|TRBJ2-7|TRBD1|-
TGCAGCGTTGAAGTGGGGACAGGGGGCGGTTACGAGCAGTACTTC
CSVEVGTGGGYEQYF
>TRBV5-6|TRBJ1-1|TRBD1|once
TGTGCCAGCAGCCTGGGACAGGGGATTTTTTCGGCTTTCTTT
CASSLGQGIFSAFF
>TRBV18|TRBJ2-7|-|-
TGTGCCAGCCGCACCCGCGGGGAGTACGAGCAGTACTTC
CASRTRGEYEQYF
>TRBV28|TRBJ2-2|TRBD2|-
TGTGCCACCAACCCGATGGGGGGACTAGCGGGAGTTTTGGTTACCGGGGAGCTGTTTTTT
CATNPMGGLAGVLVTGELFF
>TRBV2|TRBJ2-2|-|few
TGTGCCAGCAGCGACCCGAGGAGGACCACCGGGGAGCTGTTTTTT
CASSDPRRTTGELFF
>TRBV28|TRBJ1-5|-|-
TGTGCCAGCAGTTTCAAGAGGGTCAATCAGCCCCAGCATTTT
CASSFKRVNQPQHF
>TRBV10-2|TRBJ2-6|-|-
TGCGCCGGACGGACAGTGGGGGCCAACGTCCTGACTTTC
CAGRTVGANVLTF
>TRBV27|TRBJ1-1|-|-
TGTGCCAGCTTAGCTTTGCCAGGGGCTGAAGCTTTCTTT
CASLALPGAEAFF
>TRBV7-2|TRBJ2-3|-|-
TGTGCCAGCAGCCCCCTCTATGTTAGCACAGATACGCAGTATTTT
CASSPLYVSTDTQYF
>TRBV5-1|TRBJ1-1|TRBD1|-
TGCGCCAGCAGCCTAAACCCCTCGACAGGGTCGGTGAACACTGAAGCTTTCTTT
CASSLNPSTGSVNTEAFF
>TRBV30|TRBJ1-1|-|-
TGTGCCTGCATGAGGGCGAGGAAGACTGAAGCTTTCTTT
CACMRARKTEAFF
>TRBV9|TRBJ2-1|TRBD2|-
TGTGCCAGCAGCGTAACCCTAGCGGGGGACTACAATGAGCAGTTCTTC
CASSVTLAGDYNEQFF
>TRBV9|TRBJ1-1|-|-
TGTGCCAGCATCCCAACCCCGGGGGGCAAAGCTTTCTTT
CASIPTPGGKAFF
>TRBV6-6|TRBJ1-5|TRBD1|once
TGTGCCATCGGCCCGGGACAGGGTGCTCAGCCCCAGCATTTT
CAIGPGQGAQPQHF
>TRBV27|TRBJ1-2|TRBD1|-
TGTGCCAGCAGTTTTGCAGGGGGCCCCTATGGCTACACCTTC
CASSFAGGPYGYTF
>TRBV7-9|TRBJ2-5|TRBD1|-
TGTGCCAGCAGCTGGGACAGACAAGAGACCCAGTACTTC
CASSWDRQETQYF
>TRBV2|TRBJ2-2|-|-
TGTGCCAGCAGTAGAGCCGGGGAGCTGTTTTTT
CASSRAGELFF
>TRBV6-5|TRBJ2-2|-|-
TGTGCCAGCATTCGTGTGACCGGGGAGCTGTTTTTT
CASIRVTGELFF
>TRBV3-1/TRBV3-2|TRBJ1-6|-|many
TGTGCCAGCAGCCAAAGCACGAAAGGATGGAGTTCACCCCTCCACTTT
CASSQSTKGWSSPLHF
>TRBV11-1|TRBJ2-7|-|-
TGTGCCAGCAGGCCGCGATCCAGGGTCGCTCAGTACTTC
CASRPRSRVAQYF
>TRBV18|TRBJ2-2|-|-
TGTGCCAGCTCACCATTTGAGGGAAAGAACACCGGGGAGCTGTTTTTT
CASSPFEGKNTGELFF
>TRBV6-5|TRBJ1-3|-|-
TGTGCCAGCACGGAGGTTTCCGGGACTGGAAACACCATATATTTT
CASTEVSGTGNTIYF
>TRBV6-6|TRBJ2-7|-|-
TGTGCCAGCAGTTACCAAAGTCTCAGCTACGAGCAGTACTTC
CASSYQSLSYEQYF
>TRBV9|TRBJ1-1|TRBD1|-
TGTGCCAGCAGCGTAAGGACAGGGCAGACTGAAGCTTTCTTT
CASSVRTGQTEAFF
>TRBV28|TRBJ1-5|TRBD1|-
TGTGCCAGCAGCCCAGGGGGGCCTGGGCAGCCCCAGCATTTT
CASSPGGPGQPQHF
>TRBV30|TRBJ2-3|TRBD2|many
TGTGCCTGGACACGGGCTAGCGGGAGAGCTACGCAGTATTTT
CAWTRASGRATQYF
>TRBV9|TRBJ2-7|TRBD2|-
TGTGCCAGCAGCGTAGCGTCCCTAGCGGGTGAGCAGTACTTC
CASSVASLAGEQYF
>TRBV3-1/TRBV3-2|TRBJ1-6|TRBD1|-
TGTGCCAGCAGCCAAGGCCACAGGGGTAATTCACCCCTCCACTTT
CASSQGHRGNSPLHF
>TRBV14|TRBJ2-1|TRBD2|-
TGTGCCAGCAGCCAGTACAAGAGGGGACTAATTCCTGAGCAGTTCTTC
CASSQYKRGLIPEQFF
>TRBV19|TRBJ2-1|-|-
TGTGCCAGTAGTATTGGAGTTAGCTCCTACAATGAGCAGTTCTTC
CASSIGVSSYNEQFF
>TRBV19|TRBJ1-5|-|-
TGTGCCAGTAGTGCCATGGACAGTCGCAATCAGCCCCAGCATTTT
CASSAMDSRNQPQHF
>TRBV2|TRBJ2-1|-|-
TGTGCCAGCAGGCGCTACAATGAGCAGTTCTTC
CASRRYNEQFF
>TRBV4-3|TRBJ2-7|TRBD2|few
TGCGCCAGCAGCCAGGCTAACGAAGCGGGGACTCTCGAGCAGTACTTC
CASSQANEAGTLEQYF
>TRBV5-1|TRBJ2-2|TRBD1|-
TGCGCCAGCAGCCCGACCGGGACAGGGTTCGGGGAGCTGTTTTTT
CASSPTGTGFGELFF
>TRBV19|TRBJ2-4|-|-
TGTGCCAGTAGTGAGGAGGGATTGAGGAACATTCAGTACTTC
CASSEEGLRNIQYF
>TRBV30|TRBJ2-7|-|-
TGTGCCTGGAGTCCACCGCTTTCGGGAAGCTACGAGCAGTACTTC
CAWSPPLSGSYEQYF
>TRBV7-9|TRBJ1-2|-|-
TGTGCCAGCAGCCTTCATGGACAGCCCTATGGCTACACCTTC
CASSLHGQPYGYTF
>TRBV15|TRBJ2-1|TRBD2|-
TGTGCCACCAGCAGAGTTAGATCCGGGAGGGCCAGCAATGAGCAGTTCTTC
CATSRVRSGRASNEQFF
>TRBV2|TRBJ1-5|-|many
TGTGCCTTCCGGGGGGGGCGCAATCAGCCCCAGCATTTT
CAFRGGRNQPQHF
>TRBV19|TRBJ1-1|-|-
TGTGCCAGTAGCCGGACCCGACAGACCACTGAAGCTTTCTTT
CASSRTRQTTEAFF
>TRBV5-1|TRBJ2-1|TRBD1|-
TGCGCCAGCAGCCCGACAGGGGGCGATTACAATGAGCAGTTCTTC
CASSPTGGDYNEQFF
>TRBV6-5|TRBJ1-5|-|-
TGTGCCAGCAGCGACACCTATAGCAATCAGCCCCAGCATTTT
CASSDTYSNQPQHF
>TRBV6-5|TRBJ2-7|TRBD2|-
TGTGCCAGCAGACGGACTAGCGGAGAAGAGCAGTACTTC
CASRRTSGEEQYF
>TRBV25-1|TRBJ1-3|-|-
TGTGCCAGCAGTGACCTTGGAAACACCATATATTTT
CASSDLGNTIYF
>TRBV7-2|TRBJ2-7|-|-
TGTGCCAGCAGCTTAATGGCTGGGCGGGCTGCTTACGAGCAGTACTTC
CASSLMAGRAAYEQYF
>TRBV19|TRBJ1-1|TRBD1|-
TGTGCCAGTAGTACTTGGGCAGGGGGCGGGTTGATGAACACTGAAGCTTTCTTT
CASSTWAGGGLMNTEAFF
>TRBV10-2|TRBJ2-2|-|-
TGCGCCAGCAACCCTAACGCGGGCACCGGGGAGCTGTTTTTT
CASNPNAGTGELFF
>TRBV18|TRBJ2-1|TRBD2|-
TGTGCCAGCTCACCCTCTTTGTTTGTCTCGCCTAGACTAGCGGGTTACAATGAGCAGTTCTTC
CASSPSLFVSPRLAGYNEQFF
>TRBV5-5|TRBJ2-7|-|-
TGTGCCAGCAGCTTTTGGAGCTCCTACGAGCAGTACTTC
CASSFWSSYEQYF
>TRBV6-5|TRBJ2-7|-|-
TGTGCCCGGGTCGGGTCGGATACCTACGAGCAGTACTTC
CARVGSDTYEQYF
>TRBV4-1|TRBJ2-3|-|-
TGCGCCAGCAGCCAACCGGGTTCGGGGAGAGATACGCAGTATTTT
CASSQPGSGRDTQYF